Listed below are T cell receptor beta chains from one sample, sequenced in a study of T cell responses to AZD1222 COVID-19 vaccine. Sequencing was performed with immunoSEQ multiplex PCR; in TCRdb, only in-frame clones are kept and a portion is missing. Among roughly 140,000 clones listed, around 87% were seen once. The sample here was peripheral blood, taken on day 0 of AZD1222 vaccination. Every receptor here comes from an adult in good health. CDR3s include the opening cysteine and the closing phenylalanine or tryptophan. The D gene is left open where the match is weak. Not every row has a clone size; where given, it reads once, few, many or a size class.

CDR3 protein: CASSHMGVNTEAFF
CDR3 DNA: TGTGCCAGCAGCCATATGGGGGTGAACACTGAAGCTTTCTTT
V gene: TRBV3-1/TRBV3-2
J gene: TRBJ1-1
D gene: NA
CDR3 length: 14
clone size: NA

CDR3 protein: CASSQERGARNEQFF
CDR3 DNA: TGTGCCAGCAGCCAAGAGCGGGGGGCCCGAAATGAGCAGTTCTTC
V gene: TRBV14
J gene: TRBJ2-1
D gene: TRBD2
CDR3 length: 15
clone size: few

CDR3 protein: CASSLTGGTYEQYF
CDR3 DNA: TGTGCCAGCAGTTTAACGGGAGGGACCTACGAGCAGTACTTC
V gene: TRBV27
J gene: TRBJ2-7
D gene: TRBD2
CDR3 length: 14
clone size: NA

CDR3 protein: CASSLGELAGGKKTQYF
CDR3 DNA: TGTGCCAGCAGCTTAGGGGAACTAGCGGGGGGGAAAAAGACCCAGTACTTC
V gene: TRBV7-2
J gene: TRBJ2-5
D gene: TRBD2
CDR3 length: 17
clone size: NA

CDR3 protein: CASSLAGGETQYF
CDR3 DNA: TGCGCCAGCAGCTTGGCGGGCGGGGAGACCCAGTACTTC
V gene: TRBV5-1
J gene: TRBJ2-5
D gene: NA
CDR3 length: 13
clone size: NA

CDR3 protein: CASSGDSVRTQYF
CDR3 DNA: TGTGCCAGCAGCGGAGACAGTGTTCGTACGCAGTATTTT
V gene: TRBV11-3
J gene: TRBJ2-3
D gene: NA
CDR3 length: 13
clone size: NA

CDR3 protein: CASAARRVFGANVLTF
CDR3 DNA: TGTGCCAGTGCCGCCCGACGGGTATTTGGGGCCAACGTCCTGACTTTC
V gene: TRBV27
J gene: TRBJ2-6
D gene: NA
CDR3 length: 16
clone size: NA

CDR3 protein: CASSLVLAGGSEQFF
CDR3 DNA: TGTGCCAGCAGCTTAGTTCTAGCGGGAGGAAGTGAGCAGTTCTTC
V gene: TRBV7-2
J gene: TRBJ2-1
D gene: TRBD2
CDR3 length: 15
clone size: NA

CDR3 protein: CASSTGGTSYEQYF
CDR3 DNA: TGTGCCAGCAGTACAGGGGGGACCTCCTACGAGCAGTACTTC
V gene: TRBV6-5
J gene: TRBJ2-7
D gene: TRBD1
CDR3 length: 14
clone size: once

CDR3 protein: CASSLGQAGLRYEQYF
CDR3 DNA: TGTGCCAGCTCACTAGGCCAGGCAGGGCTCCGCTACGAGCAGTACTTC
V gene: TRBV18
J gene: TRBJ2-7
D gene: NA
CDR3 length: 16
clone size: once

CDR3 protein: CASSITGVAGELFF
CDR3 DNA: TGTGCCAGTAGTATAACAGGGGTGGCCGGGGAGCTGTTTTTT
V gene: TRBV19
J gene: TRBJ2-2
D gene: TRBD1
CDR3 length: 14
clone size: NA

CDR3 protein: CATSEDRDRTNEKLFF
CDR3 DNA: TGTGCCACCAGCGAGGACAGGGATAGGACTAATGAAAAACTGTTTTTT
V gene: TRBV15
J gene: TRBJ1-4
D gene: TRBD1
CDR3 length: 16
clone size: NA

CDR3 protein: CASSQTSGGPYSYNEQFF
CDR3 DNA: TGTGCCAGCAGCCAGACTAGCGGGGGGCCTTACTCCTACAATGAGCAGTTCTTC
V gene: TRBV7-2
J gene: TRBJ2-1
D gene: TRBD2
CDR3 length: 18
clone size: NA

CDR3 protein: CASSQYLNSGDGELFF
CDR3 DNA: TGTGCCAGCAGCCAATACCTTAACTCAGGGGACGGGGAGCTGTTTTTT
V gene: TRBV3-1/TRBV3-2
J gene: TRBJ2-2
D gene: NA
CDR3 length: 16
clone size: NA

CDR3 protein: CASSGLTENSPLHF
CDR3 DNA: TGTGCCAGCAGTGGTTTGACAGAGAATTCACCCCTCCACTTT
V gene: TRBV25-1
J gene: TRBJ1-6
D gene: NA
CDR3 length: 14
clone size: NA

CDR3 protein: CASSGGTRGLAGNEQFF
CDR3 DNA: TGTGCCAGCAGTGGAGGGACCCGTGGGCTAGCGGGAAATGAGCAGTTCTTC
V gene: TRBV6-1
J gene: TRBJ2-1
D gene: TRBD2
CDR3 length: 17
clone size: NA

CDR3 protein: CASPRGGGAGTGELFF
CDR3 DNA: TGTGCCAGTCCCCGGGGCGGGGGGGCCGGCACCGGGGAGCTGTTTTTT
V gene: TRBV2
J gene: TRBJ2-2
D gene: TRBD2
CDR3 length: 16
clone size: NA

CDR3 protein: CASSLVEGYEQYF
CDR3 DNA: TGCGCCAGCAGCTTGGTGGAAGGTTATGAGCAGTACTTC
V gene: TRBV5-1
J gene: TRBJ2-7
D gene: NA
CDR3 length: 13
clone size: few

CDR3 protein: CASSPEQGGAMNTEAFF
CDR3 DNA: TGTGCCAGCTCACCAGAGCAGGGGGGCGCAATGAACACTGAAGCTTTCTTT
V gene: TRBV18
J gene: TRBJ1-1
D gene: TRBD1
CDR3 length: 17
clone size: NA

CDR3 protein: CASSLVWASGGASDYEQFF
CDR3 DNA: TGTGCCAGCAGCTTAGTATGGGCTAGCGGGGGGGCCAGTGACTATGAGCAGTTCTTC
V gene: TRBV11-2
J gene: TRBJ2-1
D gene: TRBD2
CDR3 length: 19
clone size: NA

CDR3 protein: CASSDFGGTANEQFF
CDR3 DNA: TGTGCCAGCAGTGATTTCGGGGGGACCGCTAATGAGCAGTTCTTC
V gene: TRBV2
J gene: TRBJ2-1
D gene: TRBD2
CDR3 length: 15
clone size: NA

CDR3 protein: CASSQDRNTIYF
CDR3 DNA: TGTGCCAGCAGCCAAGACCGAAACACCATATATTTT
V gene: TRBV3-1/TRBV3-2
J gene: TRBJ1-3
D gene: NA
CDR3 length: 12
clone size: NA

CDR3 protein: CASSLGTGKQETQYF
CDR3 DNA: TGCGCCAGCAGCCTGGGGACTGGAAAACAAGAGACCCAGTACTTC
V gene: TRBV5-1
J gene: TRBJ2-5
D gene: NA
CDR3 length: 15
clone size: NA

CDR3 protein: CASSQTGSYNSPLHF
CDR3 DNA: TGTGCCAGCAGCCAAACCGGGTCCTATAATTCACCCCTCCACTTT
V gene: TRBV5-5
J gene: TRBJ1-6
D gene: NA
CDR3 length: 15
clone size: once

CDR3 protein: CAWTSRGRGHYEQYF
CDR3 DNA: TGTGCCTGGACCTCAAGGGGCAGGGGACACTACGAGCAGTACTTC
V gene: TRBV30
J gene: TRBJ2-7
D gene: NA
CDR3 length: 15
clone size: NA

CDR3 protein: CASSLPDTEAFF
CDR3 DNA: TGTGCCAGTAGCCTGCCGGACACTGAAGCTTTCTTT
V gene: TRBV19
J gene: TRBJ1-1
D gene: NA
CDR3 length: 12
clone size: NA

CDR3 protein: CASSPPSGVNTEAFF
CDR3 DNA: TGCGCCAGCAGCCCCCCGTCAGGAGTGAACACTGAAGCTTTCTTT
V gene: TRBV4-1
J gene: TRBJ1-1
D gene: NA
CDR3 length: 15
clone size: NA

CDR3 protein: CSARVVEEDTF
CDR3 DNA: TGCAGTGCTAGAGTGGTGGAAGAGGACACCTTC
V gene: TRBV20-1
J gene: TRBJ1-2
D gene: NA
CDR3 length: 11
clone size: NA